This T cell receptor beta chain was sequenced in a study of cytomegalovirus exposure and HLA in healthy donors. Sequencing was performed with immunoSEQ multiplex PCR; in TCRdb, only in-frame clones are kept and a portion is missing. The repertoire holds some 250,000 clones, with 90% as singletons. Germline V lookup: CDR1 SGHVS, CDR2 FQNEAQ. V lost 1 base, J lost 2 bases, and 10 bases lay in between. The CDR3 sequence is 15 residues long. This TCR was sampled from a woman in her late teens or twenties in good health and CMV-seronegative. The sample was PBMCs. The rearrangement links TRBV7-8 to TRBJ2-3; D uncertain. CDR3 DNA: TGTGCCAGCAGCTTAGGCAGGCTTTACACAGATACGCAGTATTTT. Protein product: CASSLGRLYTDTQYF.